Below, 5 T cell receptor beta chains from the same sample are listed, as sequenced in a study of CD8 T cells in Susac syndrome. After extraction with the RNeasy kit, roughly 0.45 to 1 ug of the RNA was reverse transcribed using random hexamers. Via MiXCR, TCRdb re-called the immunoSEQ multiplex PCR reads, giving one row per CDR3 protein. Of 180,000 or so distinct CDR3 sequences in the sample, about 93% were seen once. Sequencing was performed on CD4+ T cells from PBMCs. The receptors originated from a human donor in good health.

This clonotype was counted once. The rearrangement links TRBV12-3 or TRBV12-4 to TRBJ1-1, with D unclear. The CDR3 totals 11 residues. The V end lost 3 bases, the J end lost 9 bases, and 8 bases lay between the germline ends. DNA of the CDR3: TGTGCCAGCAGTTTCCGGGTGCAAGCTTTCTTT. Protein: CASSFRVQAFF.

V gene TRBV6-5 combines with J gene TRBJ1-5; 9 nucleotides agree with TRBD1. CDR1 is MNHEY, CDR2 SVGAGI, per germline. The CDR3 runs to 19 residues. The V gene end was trimmed by 1 base and the J gene end by 7 bases; junction bases not matched to a gene: 17. DNA of the CDR3: TGTGCCAGCAGTTACTTCTCCGGGACAGGGAGTCCGAAAGAACAGCCCCAGCATTTT. Protein sequence: CASSYFSGTGSPKEQPQHF.

V gene TRBV29-1 combines with J gene TRBJ1-5, with 7 bases fitting TRBD1. The CDR3 has 13 amino acids. V was clipped by 1 base and J by 7 bases; unmatched bases: 4. Germline lookup yields CDR1 SQVTM and CDR2 ANQGSEA. The CDR3 protein is CSVEVATGQPQHF. In nucleotides, the CDR3 is TGCAGCGTTGAAGTCGCGACAGGGCAGCCCCAGCATTTT.

The chain uses TRBV19 and TRBJ1-1; 9 nucleotides line up with TRBD1. The germline V gene has CDR1 LNHDA and CDR2 SQIVND (reference sequence). V lost 5 bases to trimming and J lost 3 bases; unmatched junction nucleotides: 4. The CDR3 covers 14 residues. The CDR3 nucleotides are TGTGCCAGTAGTGTCCGGACAGGGGACACTGAAGCTTTCTTT. Its translation: CASSVRTGDTEAFF.

This chain links TRBV29-1 with TRBJ1-5; D remains ambiguous. CDR1 SQVTM and CDR2 ANQGSEA come from the germline V gene. This CDR3 is 11 amino acids long. Trimming shortened V by 7 bases and J by 3 bases, and 7 bases separated the two germline ends. The CDR3: CSAEYNQPQHF. CDR3 in DNA: TGCAGCGCCGAGTACAATCAGCCCCAGCATTTT.